This T cell receptor beta chain was obtained from a study of cytomegalovirus exposure and HLA in healthy donors. Trimming took 2 bases from V and 4 from J; bases not matched to a gene: 4. CDR3 length: 16 residues. Germline V gene data show CDR1 as SEHNR and CDR2 as FQNEAQ (reference sequence). The PCR employed 60 Vbeta primers together with 13 Jbeta primers. Data came from immunoSEQ multiplex PCR; TCRdb stores just in-frame clones and leaves some out. The table has approximately 280,000 clones, 86% seen once. The V and J genes are TRBV7-9 and TRBJ2-5; 13 bases agree with TRBD2. The specimen sequenced was PBMCs. The sequence came from a man aged 35 to 55 in good health and CMV-seropositive. Here the CDR3 DNA reads TGTGCCAGCAGCTTAAGGACTAGCGGGAGCCGAGAGACCCAGTACTTC. Translation: CASSLRTSGSRETQYF.